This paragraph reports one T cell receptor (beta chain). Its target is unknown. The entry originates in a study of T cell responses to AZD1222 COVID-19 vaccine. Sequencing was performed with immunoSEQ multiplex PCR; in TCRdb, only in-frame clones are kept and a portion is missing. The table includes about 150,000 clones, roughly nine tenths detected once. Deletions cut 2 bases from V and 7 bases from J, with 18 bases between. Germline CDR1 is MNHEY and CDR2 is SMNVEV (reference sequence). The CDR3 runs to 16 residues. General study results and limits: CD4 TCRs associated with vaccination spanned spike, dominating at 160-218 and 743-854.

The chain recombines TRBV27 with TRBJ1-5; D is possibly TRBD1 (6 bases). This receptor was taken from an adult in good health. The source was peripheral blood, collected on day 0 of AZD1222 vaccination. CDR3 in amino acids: CASSLVARTDFQPQHF. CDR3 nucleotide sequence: TGTGCCAGCAGTTTAGTCGCCCGGACAGACTTCCAGCCCCAGCATTTT.